Included here is one TCR beta chain sequence, with context. Researchers took RNA transcripts and amplified TCR beta CDR3 regions from them. HTBI primers were used in a first-round RT-PCR, which preceded a second-round multiplex PCR. TCRdb re-analysed the multiplex PCR reads in MiXCR, keeping a single row per CDR3 protein. The data show some 750,000 distinct CDR3 sequences, roughly 40% seen once. This entry is derived from a study of Graves' ophthalmopathy and Graves' hyperthyroidism. Across the study: Samples of peripheral blood were obtained at initial diagnosis, prior to treatment of any kind.

The germline V gene encodes CDR1 LNHNV and CDR2 YYDKDF (reference sequence). V was clipped by 6 bases and J by 2 bases; unmatched bases: 6. The CDR3 contains 15 residues. The TCR sequence derives from an adult man with Graves' ophthalmopathy. The chain is built from TRBV15 and TRBJ2-7; 11 bases line up with TRBD2. The material sequenced was peripheral blood. The CDR3 sequence is CATRAGLAGPYEQYF. The CDR3 coding sequence is TGTGCCACCAGAGCCGGACTAGCGGGCCCCTACGAGCAGTACTTC.